These 9 T cell receptor beta chains came from one sample sequenced in a study of blood T cell repertoires in COVID-19. Sequenced by immunoSEQ multiplex PCR; TCRdb stores in-frame clones only, minus some. The sample records roughly 250,000 clones, about 93% being singletons. Sequenced material: PBMCs or T cells enriched from blood (not recorded which). These receptors were collected from a woman between 18 and 29 years old who had recovered from COVID-19.

The chain uses TRBV5-5 and TRBJ1-2, with 7 bases aligning to TRBD1. The germline CDR1 and CDR2 sequences are SGHKS and YYEKEE (reference sequence). Losses at the gene ends were 2 bases for V and 8 bases for J; bases not matched to a gene: 6. CDR3 size: 13 residues. Here the CDR3 reads CASSFQGVGGYTF. The CDR3 region has the DNA TGTGCCAGCAGCTTTCAGGGGGTGGGCGGCTACACCTTC.

This clone has only one observation. The chain uses TRBV19 and TRBJ2-7; 11 bases agree with TRBD1. Trimming took 6 bases from V and 5 from J; bases not matched to a gene: 3. CDR1 and CDR2 (germline): LNHDA, SQIVND (reference sequence). CDR3 size: 13 residues. CDR3 loop: CASRDRGRNEQYF. CDR3 DNA sequence: TGTGCCAGTAGGGACAGGGGGCGCAACGAGCAGTACTTC.

The chain joins TRBV5-1 to TRBJ1-1; D perhaps matches TRBD1 (6 bases). Germline lookup yields CDR1 SGHRS and CDR2 YFSETQ. The germline V and J ends were trimmed by 3 bases and 1 base, with 10 bases remaining between them. The CDR3 is made up of 14 amino acids. CDR3 sequence (DNA): TGCGCCAGCAGCTATCAGACAGGGAACACTGAAGCTTTCTTT. Translating gives CASSYQTGNTEAFF.

The chain has TRBV9 and TRBJ2-2; D is possibly TRBD2 (6 bases). The CDR3 has 14 residues. The ends were cut back, 3 bases at V and 5 bases at J, with 11 bases in the middle. Germline CDR1 reads SGDLS; CDR2 reads YYNGEE. This CDR3 reads CASSAYGGTGELFF. CDR3 in DNA: TGTGCCAGCAGCGCATACGGGGGAACCGGGGAGCTGTTTTTT.

The chain joins TRBV11-2 to TRBJ2-5; 13 bases map to TRBD2. Germline CDR1 is SGHAT and CDR2 is FQNNGV. Trimming took 5 bases from V and 4 from J; bases not matched to a gene: 13. The CDR3 is 18 amino acids. The CDR3 spells CASSPGSLAGGSGETQYF. CDR3 nucleotides: TGTGCCAGCAGCCCAGGATCACTAGCGGGAGGGTCAGGAGAGACCCAGTACTTC.

The V and J genes are TRBV5-4 and TRBJ1-3; no clear D gene. The CDR3 contains 14 residues. V was shortened by 0 bases and J by 2 bases, with 6 bases between the two germline ends. Germline V gives CDR1 SGHNT, CDR2 YYREEE (reference sequence). The CDR3 nucleotides are TGTGCCAGCAGCTTGGGGCCCACTGGAAACACCATATATTTT. Its protein is CASSLGPTGNTIYF.

This sequence joins TRBV12-3 or TRBV12-4 and TRBJ2-1; 7 bases match TRBD2. J lost 5 bases, V lost 6 bases, and 4 bases had no gene match. The CDR3 is 13 amino acids. For the CDR3, the DNA is TGTGCCAGCAGGGGGGGGATAGACAATGAGCAGTTCTTC. It translates to CASRGGIDNEQFF.

The chain combines TRBV19 with TRBJ2-2; 10 nucleotides agree with TRBD2. CDR3 length equals 15 residues. Germline loops: CDR1 LNHDA, CDR2 SQIVND (reference sequence). The V segment lost 8 bases and the J segment 4 bases; nucleotides outside the gene matches: 7. In DNA form, the CDR3 reads TGTGCCAGTTACAGCGGGAGGGCCATCACCGGGGAGCTGTTTTTT. Its translation is CASYSGRAITGELFF.

V and J are TRBV15 and TRBJ1-5, with 9 bases lining up with TRBD1. Germline V gene sequence: CDR1 LNHNV, CDR2 YYDKDF (reference sequence). The CDR3 sequence is 15 residues long. Unmatched junction bases numbered 3, after V lost 3 bases and J lost 3 bases. The CDR3 sequence is CATSRGTGYNQPQHF. The CDR3 nucleotides read TGTGCCACCAGCAGGGGGACAGGGTACAATCAGCCCCAGCATTTT.